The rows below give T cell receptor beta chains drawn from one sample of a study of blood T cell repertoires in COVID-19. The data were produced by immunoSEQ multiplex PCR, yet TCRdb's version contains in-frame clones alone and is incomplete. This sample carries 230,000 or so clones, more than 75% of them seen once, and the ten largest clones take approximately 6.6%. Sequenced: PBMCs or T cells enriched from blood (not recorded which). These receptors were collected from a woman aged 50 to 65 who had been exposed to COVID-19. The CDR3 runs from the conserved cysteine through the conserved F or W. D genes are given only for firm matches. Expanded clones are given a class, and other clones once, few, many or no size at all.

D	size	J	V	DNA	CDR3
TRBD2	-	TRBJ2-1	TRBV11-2	TGTGCCAGCAGACCTAACCGACTAGCGGGGGGTGAGCAGTTCTTC	CASRPNRLAGGEQFF
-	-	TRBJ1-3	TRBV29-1	TGCAGCGGCCGCTTGGTCGGGACTGGAAACACCATATATTTT	CSGRLVGTGNTIYF
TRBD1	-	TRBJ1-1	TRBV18	TGTGCCAGCTCATCAGGACAGGGCATCATTGAAGCTTTCTTT	CASSSGQGIIEAFF
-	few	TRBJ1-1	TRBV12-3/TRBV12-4	TGTGCCAGCAGTAACCTAGACAGCGCTGAAGCTTTCTTT	CASSNLDSAEAFF
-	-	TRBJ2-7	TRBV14	TGTGCCAGCAGCCAAGACCAGGTCGCTCTTCGCGAGCAGTACTTC	CASSQDQVALREQYF
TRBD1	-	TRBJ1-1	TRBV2	TGTGCCAGCAGTGAAAGGTCGTGGACAGGGAACACTGAAGCTTTCTTT	CASSERSWTGNTEAFF
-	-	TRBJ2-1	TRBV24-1	TGTGCCACCAGTGATTTGGGAGGCAGAAGCAATGAGCAGTTCTTC	CATSDLGGRSNEQFF
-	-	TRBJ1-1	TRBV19	TGTGCCAGTAGTACACAGGGTACGAACACTGAAGCTTTCTTT	CASSTQGTNTEAFF
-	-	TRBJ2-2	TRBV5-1	TGCGCCAGCAGCCCAGGGGCTTTGAACACCGGGGAGCTGTTTTTT	CASSPGALNTGELFF
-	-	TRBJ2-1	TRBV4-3	TGCGCCAGCAGCCAAGGAACAGGAATCCACAATGAGCAGTTCTTC	CASSQGTGIHNEQFF
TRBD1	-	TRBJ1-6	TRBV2	TGTGCCAGCGGGCCCCGGACAGGGAGGTATTCACCCCTCCACTTT	CASGPRTGRYSPLHF
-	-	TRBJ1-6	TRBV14	TGTGCCAGCAGCCTACAGGGTAGGGGTTCACCCCTCCACTTT	CASSLQGRGSPLHF
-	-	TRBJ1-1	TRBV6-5	TGTGCCAGCAGTCCTCTTTATCGGACTGAAGCTTTCTTT	CASSPLYRTEAFF
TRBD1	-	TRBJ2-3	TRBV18	TGTGCCAGCTCACTTGGACAGGCCGGCACAGATACGCAGTATTTT	CASSLGQAGTDTQYF
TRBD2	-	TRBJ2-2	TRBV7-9	TGTGCCAGCGGAGGCGGGGGGGCCGGGGAGCTGTTTTTT	CASGGGGAGELFF
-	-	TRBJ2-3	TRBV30	TGTGCCAGAGGGCAGGGGCCTGTGGAGGCAGATACGCAGTATTTT	CARGQGPVEADTQYF
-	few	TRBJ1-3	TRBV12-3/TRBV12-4	TGTGCCAGCAGTTTCTATGGAAACACCATATATTTT	CASSFYGNTIYF
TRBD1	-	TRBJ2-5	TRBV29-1	TGCAGCGTTTCGGTAGGGGGACAGTTTAAGGAGACCCAGTACTTC	CSVSVGGQFKETQYF
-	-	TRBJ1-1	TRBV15	TGTGCCACCAGCGGAACTAACGGGAAATCGGAAGCTTTCTTT	CATSGTNGKSEAFF
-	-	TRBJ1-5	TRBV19	TGTGCCAGTAGTCCCGACAGGTTCCATCAGCCCCAGCATTTT	CASSPDRFHQPQHF
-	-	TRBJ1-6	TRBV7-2	TGTGCCAGCAGCTTGGACTCGTATAATTCACCCCTCCACTTT	CASSLDSYNSPLHF
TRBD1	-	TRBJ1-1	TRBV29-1	TGCAGCGTTCTGACAGGGGCTGAAGCTTTCTTT	CSVLTGAEAFF
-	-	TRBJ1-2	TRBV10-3	TGTGCCATCAGTGGTGACTCTCATGGCTACACCTTC	CAISGDSHGYTF
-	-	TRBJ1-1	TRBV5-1	TGCGCCAGCAGCTTGGATCCACAGCCTAACACTGAAGCTTTCTTT	CASSLDPQPNTEAFF
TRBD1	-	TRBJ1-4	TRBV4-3	TGCGCCAGCAGCCAAATAGGGGGCGGAATTGAAAAACTGTTTTTT	CASSQIGGGIEKLFF
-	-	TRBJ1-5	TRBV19	TGTGCCAGTATGGAGAGGGCGTATCAGCCCCAGCATTTT	CASMERAYQPQHF
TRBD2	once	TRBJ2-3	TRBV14	TGTGCCAGCAGCCAAGAGGGAGGGACGGCCAGCACAGATACGCAGTATTTT	CASSQEGGTASTDTQYF
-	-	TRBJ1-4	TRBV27	TGTGCCAGCAGCCCCCAAACTAATGAAAAACTGTTTTTT	CASSPQTNEKLFF
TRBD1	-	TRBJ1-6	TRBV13	TGTGCCAGCAGCCTGGGACAGGGGAATTCACCCCTCCACTTT	CASSLGQGNSPLHF
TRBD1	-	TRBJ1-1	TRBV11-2	TGTGCCAGCAGTACAGACAGGGAAACTGAAGCTTTCTTT	CASSTDRETEAFF
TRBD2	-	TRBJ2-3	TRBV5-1	TGCGCCAGTGAAGCGGGGGGGCCCGCAGATACGCAGTATTTT	CASEAGGPADTQYF
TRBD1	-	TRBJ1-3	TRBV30	TGTGCCTGGAGCGCAACCCAGGGGGGTTTCGCTGGAAACACCATATATTTT	CAWSATQGGFAGNTIYF
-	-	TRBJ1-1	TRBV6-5	TGTGCCAGCAGTTTCGACACGGTCCAGGGTAACACTGAAGCTTTCTTT	CASSFDTVQGNTEAFF